Given below is one T cell receptor (beta chain) in context. Its antigen is unknown. These data are taken from a study of post-analysis software for immune sequencing data. Overall study results and limits: The study found TRBV5-6, TRBV5-1 and TRBV20-1 among 5 or 6 TRBV segments more frequent in patients than controls. Multiple sclerosis patients showed significantly lower normalized Chao1 diversity than controls did.

The CDR3 is made up of 16 amino acids. The germline V gene has CDR1 ENHRY and CDR2 SYGVKD. The V segment lost 0 bases and the J segment 8 bases; nucleotides outside the gene matches: 8. TCR beta cDNA libraries included unique molecular identifiers. Each sample of roughly 0.85 to 11 million input T cells yielded 500,000 or so cDNA molecules, so each molecule approximated one T cell. MiXCR, applied by TCRdb to the PCR reads, yields one record per CDR3 protein. Here the sample spans 700,000 to 900,000 distinct CDR3 sequences, under 60% being singletons. The J gene is TRBJ2-1, the V gene TRBV10-3, with TRBD2 identical over 9 bases. The sequence was collected from a girl aged 10 to 17 with multiple sclerosis. The sample comprised blood. The CDR3 DNA sequence: TGTGCCATCAGTGAGTCGAAGGCGGGAGGGCGAGATGAGCAGTTCTTC. Its translation is CAISESKAGGRDEQFF.